Sequencing of this TCR beta chain was carried out in a study of cytomegalovirus exposure and HLA in healthy donors. Looking at the study overall: Earlier sequencing of 150 million to 200 million T cells yielded nearly 120 million unique TCR beta sequences. General study results and limits: Cytomegalovirus status was reportedly diagnosed by the classifier with high sensitivity and specificity. Some V segments could not be told apart, so they were left out, TRBV6-2 and TRBV6-3 among them.

Germline CDR1 and CDR2: SGHDT and YYEEEE. V lost 0 bases, J lost 10 bases, and 6 bases stayed unmatched. The CDR3 is 14 residues long. The PCR contained 60 Vbeta and 13 Jbeta primers. Generated by immunoSEQ multiplex PCR, the TCRdb table keeps only in-frame clones and is missing some. The sample lists a few hundred thousand clones, around 80% seen once, with about 2.5% in the top ten. As regards this clone: Its target is unknown.

The TCR originated in a woman aged 55-70 years in good health and CMV-seropositive. Sequenced material: PBMCs. The J gene is TRBJ1-5, the V gene TRBV5-6; 8 positions match TRBD1. CDR3: CASSLVAGGYPQHF. The DNA of the CDR3 is TGTGCCAGCAGCTTGGTGGCAGGGGGCTATCCCCAGCATTTT.